The 31 T cell receptor beta chains in this list originate from one sample, sequenced in a study of shared clonotypes between healthy human individuals. Naive CD8 cells comprised CD45RO-negative, CCR7-positively selected cells, excluding terminally differentiated effector memory CD45RA+ cells. Profiled with immunoSEQ multiplex PCR; TCRdb holds only in-frame clones, not every one. The profile shows a few million clones, just over 90% of them singletons. Sequencing was carried out using naive CD8+ T cells from PBMCs. Receptors were obtained from a man between 18 and 29 years old in good health. Some clones in this sample may be carry-over from other donors' samples.

The CDR3 sequence is CASSPPSSRGRSDEQYF. DNA of the CDR3: TGTGCCAGCAGCCCGCCCTCGAGTCGCGGGAGGTCCGACGAGCAGTACTTC. The chain uses TRBV12-1 and TRBJ2-7; TRBD2, the D gene given by the table, was not confirmed from the DNA. TRBV12-1 is marked as a pseudogene. The CDR3 covers 17 residues.

The V call is TRBV4-1, the J call TRBJ1-1, with 8 bases matching TRBD1. The trim removed 2 bases at V and 4 bases at J, leaving 9 bases unmatched. From germline, CDR1 is MGHRA and CDR2 YSYEKL. The CDR3 consists of 16 residues. The CDR3 is CASSQSVGQGITEAFF. The CDR3 DNA follows: TGCGCCAGCAGCCAAAGCGTAGGACAGGGAATCACTGAAGCTTTCTTT.

The V call is TRBV19, the J call TRBJ1-5, with D tentatively TRBD1 (5 bases). The V gene's germline CDR1 is LNHDA and CDR2 SQIVND (reference sequence). The CDR3 consists of 16 residues. Trimming cost V 1 base and J 0 bases, with 10 bases left between them. The CDR3 region has the DNA TGTGCCAGTAGTATAGTCCCAGGGCATAGCAATCAGCCCCAGCATTTT. This sequence encodes CASSIVPGHSNQPQHF.

The chain employs TRBV4-1 and TRBJ1-2; no definite D call. Germline V gene data show CDR1 as MGHRA and CDR2 as YSYEKL. The V end was cut by 1 base, the J end by 7 bases, with 16 bases between. This CDR3 region has 15 residues. The CDR3 region has the DNA TGCGCCAGCAGCCAAGGCCTCGAGGCAGTCCTTGGCTACACCTTC. It codes for CASSQGLEAVLGYTF.

This clone was seen a single time. This sequence joins TRBV7-3 and TRBJ2-1; D is uncertain. There are 12 residues in the CDR3. V was pared by 4 bases and J by 7 bases, with 8 bases between. Germline-derived CDR1 and CDR2 are SGHTA and FQGTGA. The CDR3 is CASSSGSNEQFF. The CDR3 DNA is TGTGCCAGCAGCTCCGGATCGAATGAGCAGTTCTTC.

The chain recombines TRBV4-1 with TRBJ2-7; no definite D call. Trimming removed 2 bases at V and 6 bases at J, with 8 bases between. This CDR3 comprises 12 residues. CDR1 and CDR2 from the germline V gene are MGHRA and YSYEKL. The CDR3 DNA sequence: TGCGCCAGCAGCCAATACGACGGCGAGCAGTACTTC. Translated, it gives CASSQYDGEQYF.

This chain connects TRBV18 to TRBJ1-5; 9 nucleotides align to TRBD1. CDR1 and CDR2 (germline): KGHSH, LQKENI. V lost 5 bases and J lost 1; bases outside the gene matches: 12. The CDR3 length is 18 residues. CDR3 protein: CASSSGTGSLRSNQPQHF. The CDR3 region has the DNA TGTGCCAGCTCATCCGGGACAGGGTCCCTTCGGAGCAATCAGCCCCAGCATTTT.

This chain connects TRBV15 to TRBJ2-5; D unresolved. V was pared by 5 bases and J by 2 bases, with 6 bases between. This CDR3 comprises 12 residues. From germline, CDR1 is LNHNV and CDR2 YYDKDF (reference sequence). CDR3 DNA: TGTGCCACCAGCGATGAACAAGAGACCCAGTACTTC. It translates to CATSDEQETQYF.

Comments on this clone: The sample carries other DNA sequences with the same CDR3. This rearrangement joins TRBV15 to TRBJ2-3; no clear D gene. With 1 base removed from V and 4 bases from J, the gap between germline ends came to 6 bases. Germline lookup yields CDR1 LNHNV and CDR2 YYDKDF (reference sequence). The CDR3 consists of 13 residues. The CDR3 loop is CATSRVIPDTQYF. For the CDR3, the DNA is TGTGCCACCAGCAGAGTAATACCAGATACGCAGTATTTT. The full variable domain, rest sourced from reference TRBV15 and TRBJ2-3, is DAMVIQNPRYQVTQFGKPVTLSCSQTLNHNVMYWYQQKSSQAPKLLFHYYDKDFNNEADTPDNFQSRRPNTSFCFLDIRSPGLGDTAMYLCATSRVIPDTQYFGPGTRLTVL.

As regards this clone: Germline is not matched at one junction end, which may reflect a read error. V and J are TRBV2 and TRBJ1-3; D uncertain. Germline-derived CDR1 and CDR2 are SNHLY and FYNNEI. The CDR3 totals 12 residues. CDR3 region: CASSSPGNTIYF. CDR3 nucleotides: TGTGCCAGCAGTTCCCCTGGGAACACCATATATTTT. Variable domain in full (rest from reference TRBV2 and TRBJ1-3): EPEVTQTPSHQVTQMGQEVILRCVPISNHLYFYWYRQILGQKVEFLVSFYNNEISEKSEIFDDQFSVERPDGSNFTLKIRSTKLEDSAMYFCASSSPGNTIYFGEGSWLTVV.

This chain uses TRBV7-2 with TRBJ1-3; 8 bases agree with TRBD1. Losses at the gene ends were 5 bases for V and 4 bases for J; bases not matched to a gene: 7. CDR1 is SGHTA and CDR2 is FQGNSA in the germline V gene. The CDR3 covers 15 residues. In nucleotides, the CDR3 is TGTGCCAGCAGCGAACCGGGACAGGTGGGAAACACCATATATTTT. This translates into CASSEPGQVGNTIYF.

This clone has only one observation. This sequence joins TRBV28 and TRBJ2-7, with 10 nucleotides matching TRBD2. The CDR3 consists of 15 residues. Germline V CDR1 and CDR2: MDHEN, SYDVKM. Trimming at V came to 3 bases and at J to 5 bases, leaving 7 bases not matched to a gene. The CDR3 region has the DNA TGTGCCAGCAGTTTGTTACTAGCGGGACGAGACGAGCAGTACTTC. Translated, it gives CASSLLLAGRDEQYF.

V gene TRBV5-1 combines with J gene TRBJ1-3; 8 nucleotides align to TRBD1. Germline V lookup: CDR1 SGHRS, CDR2 YFSETQ. The CDR3 contains 15 residues. V shed 4 bases and J 3 bases; nucleotides not matched to a gene: 6. The CDR3 region is CASSPDRVFGNTIYF. The CDR3 region has the DNA TGCGCCAGCAGCCCGGACAGGGTCTTTGGAAACACCATATATTTT. Together with reference TRBV5-1 and TRBJ1-3, the CDR3 gives the full variable domain: KAGVTQTPRYLIKTRGQQVTLSCSPISGHRSVSWYQQTPGQGLQFLFEYFSETQRNKGNFPGRFSGRQFSNSRSEMNVSTLELGDSALYLCASSPDRVFGNTIYFGEGSWLTVV.

The chain employs TRBV18 and TRBJ1-5; D is unresolved. V shed 4 bases and J shed 0 bases, with 10 bases lying between them. Germline V gene data show CDR1 as KGHSH and CDR2 as LQKENI. CDR3 size: 15 residues. CDR3 nucleotide sequence: TGTGCCAGCTCACTAGACATCCTTAGCAATCAGCCCCAGCATTTT. Translating it yields CASSLDILSNQPQHF.

V and J are TRBV7-9 and TRBJ2-1; TRBD1 aligns across 7 bases. CDR1 is SEHNR, CDR2 FQNEAQ, per germline (reference sequence). The CDR3 has 13 residues. Germline trimming cut 3 bases from V and 7 bases from J; bases unmatched to any gene: 3. The CDR3 nucleotides read TGTGCCAGCAGCTTTGGGACAGTGAATGAGCAGTTCTTC. It is translated as CASSFGTVNEQFF.

The chain employs TRBV7-6 and TRBJ2-5, with no clear D. CDR3 length: 14 residues. Trimming removed 4 bases at V and 1 base at J, with 10 bases between. From germline, CDR1 is SGHVS and CDR2 FNYEAQ. The CDR3 reads CASSSRRIQETQYF. CDR3 DNA sequence: TGTGCCAGCAGCTCCCGACGGATCCAAGAGACCCAGTACTTC.

V is TRBV5-1 and J is TRBJ2-7, with a possible D match to TRBD2 (5 bases). The germline V gene has CDR1 SGHRS and CDR2 YFSETQ. The CDR3 spans 13 residues. Trimming shortened V by 4 bases and J by 1 base, and 9 bases separated the two germline ends. CDR3 nucleotide sequence: TGCGCCAGCAGCACTCGAGGGTCCTACGAGCAGTACTTC. It specifies CASSTRGSYEQYF.

About this clone itself: Different DNA sequences within this sample yield the same CDR3. The V gene is TRBV29-1, the J gene TRBJ1-1, with 8 bases that match TRBD1. Germline values: CDR1 SQVTM, CDR2 ANQGSEA. V trimming: 7 bases; J trimming: 1 base; junction bases outside the gene matches: 5. The CDR3 covers 13 residues. The DNA for the CDR3 is TGCAGCGCCGCGGACAGGGCGAACACTGAAGCTTTCTTT. Its protein product is CSAADRANTEAFF.

This clone has only a few counts. The CDR3 protein is CASRGVGQPQHF. DNA for the CDR3: TGTGCCAGCAGGGGAGTCGGCCAGCCCCAGCATTTT. The genes are TRBV25-1 and TRBJ1-5; D is undetermined. Trimming took off 6 bases at V and 7 bases at J, with 10 bases between the two ends. The CDR3 contains 12 residues. Germline V gene data show CDR1 as MGHDK and CDR2 as SYGVNS. Using reference TRBV25-1 and TRBJ1-5 for the parts outside the CDR3, the full variable domain is EADIYQTPRYLVIGTGKKITLECSQTMGHDKMYWYQQDPGMELHLIHYSYGVNSTEKGDLSSESTVSRIRTEHFPLTLESARPSHTSQYLCASRGVGQPQHFGDGTRLSIL.

The chain joins TRBV7-6 to TRBJ2-1; 8 bases align to TRBD2. V lost 5 bases to trimming and J lost 7 bases; unmatched junction nucleotides: 10. CDR3 length equals 15 residues. Germline V gene sequence: CDR1 SGHVS, CDR2 FNYEAQ. This chain's CDR3 is CASSDNAGGGNEQFF. CDR3 bases: TGTGCCAGCAGCGACAATGCGGGAGGAGGAAATGAGCAGTTCTTC.

As concerns this clone: This sample also contains other DNA sequences that code for the same CDR3. The chain couples TRBV27 to TRBJ2-1; D call uncertain. Germline-derived CDR1 and CDR2 are MNHEY and SMNVEV (reference sequence). V lost 3 bases and J 0 bases, leaving 9 bases between the germline ends. CDR3 length: 15 residues. The CDR3 region is CASSFRGSSYNEQFF. The CDR3 coding sequence is TGTGCCAGCAGTTTTCGCGGTAGCTCCTACAATGAGCAGTTCTTC.

The rearrangement links TRBV9 to TRBJ2-1; 9 bases align to TRBD1. Looked up from germline, CDR1 is SGDLS and CDR2 is YYNGEE. Losses at the gene ends were 3 bases for V and 2 bases for J; bases not matched to a gene: 3. This CDR3 region has 15 residues. The CDR3 DNA reads as TGTGCCAGCAGCGCGGGACAGGGCGCCTACAATGAGCAGTTCTTC. Protein sequence: CASSAGQGAYNEQFF.

This clone was seen a single time. The chain has TRBV4-3 and TRBJ2-7; 9 bases fit TRBD2. This CDR3 has 15 amino acids. The junction had 5 bases not matched to a gene; V was cut back by 1 base and J by 4 bases. Germline V gives CDR1 LGHNA, CDR2 YSLEER. DNA for the CDR3: TGCGCCAGCAGCCAAGGGTATAGCGGGAGTTACGAGCAGTACTTC. Residues: CASSQGYSGSYEQYF.

This sequence joins TRBV29-1 and TRBJ2-5; 7 bases are shared with TRBD1. The CDR3 extends over 13 amino acids. V trimming: 7 bases; J trimming: 5 bases; junction bases outside the gene matches: 10. Germline lookup yields CDR1 SQVTM and CDR2 ANQGSEA. CDR3 amino acids: CSAYTTGEETQYF. The CDR3 region has the DNA TGCAGCGCCTACACCACAGGGGAGGAGACCCAGTACTTC. The variable domain in full, with the rest retrieved from reference TRBV29-1 and TRBJ2-5, is SAVISQKPSRDICQRGTSLTIQCQVDSQVTMMFWYRQQPGQSLTLIATANQGSEATYESGFVIDKFPISRPNLTFSTLTVSNMSPEDSSIYLCSAYTTGEETQYFGPGTRLLVL.

The chain carries TRBV9 and TRBJ2-7, with D possibly matching TRBD1 (6 bases). This CDR3 has 14 amino acids. V lost 4 bases and J lost 2, with 13 bases in between. Germline lookup yields CDR1 SGDLS and CDR2 YYNGEE. The CDR3 region has the DNA TGTGCCAGCAGCTTCACAGGGAATCCCTACGAGCAGTACTTC. It codes for CASSFTGNPYEQYF.

V and J are TRBV2 and TRBJ1-4; tentatively, D is TRBD1 (5 bases). The CDR3 covers 16 residues. Looked up from germline, CDR1 is SNHLY and CDR2 is FYNNEI. Trimming stripped 4 bases from V and 0 bases from J, with 12 bases between. CDR3 in DNA: TGTGCCAGCAGTGTGGGGGTGCCTACAACTAATGAAAAACTGTTTTTT. It encodes CASSVGVPTTNEKLFF. The variable domain in full, completed from reference TRBV2 and TRBJ1-4, reads EPEVTQTPSHQVTQMGQEVILRCVPISNHLYFYWYRQILGQKVEFLVSFYNNEISEKSEIFDDQFSVERPDGSNFTLKIRSTKLEDSAMYFCASSVGVPTTNEKLFFGSGTQLSVL.

The J gene is TRBJ2-3, the V gene TRBV9, with 9 bases fitting TRBD1. With V trimmed by 2 bases and J by 4 bases, 8 bases remained unmatched. This CDR3 region has 16 residues. Germline lookup yields CDR1 SGDLS and CDR2 YYNGEE. This CDR3 reads CASSVGDRVKADTQYF. The CDR3 DNA reads as TGTGCCAGCAGCGTGGGGGACAGGGTTAAGGCAGATACGCAGTATTTT.

This chain uses TRBV5-5 with TRBJ2-7, with TRBD1 matching over 7 bases. Germline-derived CDR1 and CDR2 are SGHKS and YYEKEE (reference sequence). The CDR3 is 14 amino acids. V lost 4 bases and J lost 6; bases outside the gene matches: 10. CDR3 DNA sequence: TGTGCCAGCAGCCCTACAGGGGAATGGTCCGAGCAGTACTTC. It is translated as CASSPTGEWSEQYF.

This chain uses TRBV19 with TRBJ2-7, with 9 bases that match TRBD1. In germline, CDR1 is LNHDA, CDR2 SQIVND (reference sequence). V gave up 8 bases and J gave up 4 bases; unmatched junction bases: 6. The CDR3 is 13 amino acids. The CDR3 nucleotides read TGTGCCAGTTCCCACAGGGGGCAATACGAGCAGTACTTC. Amino acids: CASSHRGQYEQYF.

A single count supports this clone. This sequence joins TRBV29-1 and TRBJ1-2; D call uncertain. V was cut by 7 bases and J by 6 bases, with 9 bases left in between. Germline-derived CDR1 and CDR2 are SQVTM and ANQGSEA. The CDR3 extends over 10 amino acids. The CDR3 loop reads CSGTPDGYTF. CDR3 DNA: TGCAGCGGGACCCCGGATGGCTACACCTTC.

The V and J genes are TRBV2 and TRBJ2-5, with D perhaps matching TRBD2 (5 bases). The CDR3 runs 16 residues. The V end lost 4 bases, the J end lost 2 bases, and 17 bases lay between the germline ends. The germline V gene encodes CDR1 SNHLY and CDR2 FYNNEI. The chain's CDR3 is CASSGRSHRGQETQYF. The CDR3, as DNA: TGTGCCAGCAGTGGAAGGTCACACCGGGGACAAGAGACCCAGTACTTC. Full variable domain (rest looked up from reference TRBV2 and TRBJ2-5): EPEVTQTPSHQVTQMGQEVILRCVPISNHLYFYWYRQILGQKVEFLVSFYNNEISEKSEIFDDQFSVERPDGSNFTLKIRSTKLEDSAMYFCASSGRSHRGQETQYFGPGTRLLVL.